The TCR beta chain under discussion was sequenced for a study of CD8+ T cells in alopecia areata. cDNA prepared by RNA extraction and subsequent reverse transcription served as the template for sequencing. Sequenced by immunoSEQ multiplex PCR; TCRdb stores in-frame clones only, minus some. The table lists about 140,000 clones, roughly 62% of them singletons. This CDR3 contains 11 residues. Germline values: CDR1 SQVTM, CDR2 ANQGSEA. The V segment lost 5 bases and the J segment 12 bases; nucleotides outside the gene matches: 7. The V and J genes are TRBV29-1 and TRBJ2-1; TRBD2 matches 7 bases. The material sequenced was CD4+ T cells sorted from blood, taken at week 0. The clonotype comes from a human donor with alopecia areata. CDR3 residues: CSVRGTKGQFF. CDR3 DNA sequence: TGCAGCGTTAGAGGGACTAAGGGGCAGTTCTTC.